This is a list of T cell receptor beta chains from one sample in a study of blood T cell repertoires in COVID-19. Sequencing used immunoSEQ multiplex PCR; TCRdb keeps in-frame clones, though not all of them. The repertoire has a few hundred thousand clones, less than 90% of them found once; the top ten carry 5.1%. Sequenced material: peripheral blood. These receptors came from an older woman who had recovered from COVID-19. CDR3s include the opening cysteine and the closing phenylalanine or tryptophan. A D gene is named only where the DNA matches it firmly. Clone size appears in some rows only: once, few, many, or a class for an expanded clone.

>TRBJ1-2|TRBV2|-|-
CASLGRAGVHGYTF
TGTGCCAGCTTGGGCAGGGCAGGGGTCCATGGCTACACCTTC
>TRBJ1-5|TRBV6-5|-|once
CASSYKGDQPQHF
TGTGCCAGCAGTTATAAGGGGGATCAGCCCCAGCATTTT
>TRBJ2-6|TRBV18|-|-
CASSLVSSGANVLTF
TGTGCCAGCTCCTTGGTGAGCTCTGGGGCCAACGTCCTGACTTTC
>TRBJ1-5|TRBV2|-|-
CASSEARGNQPQHF
TGTGCCAGCAGTGAAGCCAGGGGCAATCAGCCCCAGCATTTT
>TRBJ1-1|TRBV3-1/TRBV3-2|TRBD1|-
CASSQGATGGTEAFF
TGTGCCAGCAGCCAAGGAGCTACAGGGGGCACTGAAGCTTTCTTT
>TRBJ2-2|TRBV2|-|-
CASTGLTNTGELFF
TGTGCCAGCACTGGGCTAACGAACACCGGGGAGCTGTTTTTT
>TRBJ2-7|TRBV6-2/TRBV6-3|-|-
CASSGAALYEQYF
TGTGCCAGCAGCGGGGCTGCGCTCTACGAGCAGTACTTC
>TRBJ2-1|TRBV7-6|-|-
CASSTTGTNYNEQFF
TGTGCCAGCAGCACCACCGGGACAAACTACAATGAGCAGTTCTTC
>TRBJ2-1|TRBV27|TRBD2|-
CASSPSAGGYNEQFF
TGTGCCAGCAGTCCATCAGCGGGGGGGTACAATGAGCAGTTCTTC
>TRBJ1-1|TRBV11-2|-|-
CASSLDLRGTEAFF
TGTGCCAGCAGCTTAGATCTAAGGGGCACTGAAGCTTTCTTT
>TRBJ1-1|TRBV18|TRBD1|-
CASSPDRVNTEAFF
TGTGCCAGCTCACCGGACAGGGTGAACACTGAAGCTTTCTTT
>TRBJ1-4|TRBV6-5|-|-
CASSSETATTNEKLFF
TGTGCCAGCAGTTCAGAGACAGCTACAACTAATGAAAAACTGTTTTTT
>TRBJ1-2|TRBV7-9|TRBD1|-
CASSLGVTGGGYTF
TGTGCCAGCAGCTTAGGGGTGACAGGGGGCGGCTACACCTTC
>TRBJ1-1|TRBV5-4|-|-
CASSLGGEGSRIAEAFF
TGTGCCAGCAGCTTGGGCGGGGAAGGCAGTCGTATTGCTGAAGCTTTCTTT
>TRBJ1-1|TRBV7-2|-|-
CASSLNSQGRPEAFF
TGTGCCAGCAGCTTAAATAGTCAGGGGCGGCCTGAAGCTTTCTTT
>TRBJ2-7|TRBV1|-|-
CTSTVAGAHYEQYF
TGCACCAGCACCGTAGCGGGGGCCCACTACGAGCAGTACTTC
>TRBJ2-7|TRBV7-2|TRBD1|-
CASSPWDRGEDEQYF
TGTGCCAGCAGCCCCTGGGACAGGGGAGAAGACGAGCAGTACTTC
>TRBJ2-7|TRBV18|TRBD1|-
CASSPRPGTGMVSYEQYF
TGTGCCAGCTCACCTCGTCCCGGGACAGGAATGGTATCCTACGAGCAGTACTTC
>TRBJ2-1|TRBV7-9|TRBD1|-
CASSLQRGRNEQFF
TGTGCCAGCAGCTTGCAAAGGGGGCGTAATGAGCAGTTCTTC
>TRBJ1-2|TRBV9|TRBD1|-
CASSARTGQNYGYTF
TGTGCCAGCAGCGCTAGGACAGGGCAAAACTATGGCTACACCTTC
>TRBJ1-4|TRBV19|-|-
CASSVGTQVNEKLFF
TGTGCCAGTAGTGTGGGCACCCAGGTTAATGAAAAACTGTTTTTT
>TRBJ1-6|TRBV6-2/TRBV6-3|TRBD1|-
CASSWGVRQGSPLHF
TGTGCCAGCAGTTGGGGGGTCCGACAGGGTTCACCCCTCCACTTT
>TRBJ1-2|TRBV18|TRBD1|many
CASSTYDRGDYGYTF
TGTGCCAGCTCAACCTACGACAGGGGTGACTATGGCTACACCTTC
>TRBJ2-1|TRBV4-1|TRBD2|once
CASSPREGMVEQFF
TGCGCCAGCAGCCCCCGGGAGGGGATGGTTGAGCAGTTCTTC
>TRBJ2-7|TRBV6-5|-|-
CASSYQGYYSDEQYF
TGTGCCAGCAGTTACCAGGGTTACTATTCTGATGAGCAGTACTTC
>TRBJ1-5|TRBV30|-|-
CAWSVRGSVYQPQHF
TGTGCCTGGAGTGTCAGGGGTTCGGTGTATCAGCCCCAGCATTTT
>TRBJ2-3|TRBV19|-|-
CASSMVMDSSTDTQYF
TGTGCCAGTAGTATGGTGATGGACTCCAGCACAGATACGCAGTATTTT
>TRBJ2-5|TRBV4-2|-|-
CASSQAKAETQYF
TGTGCCAGCAGCCAAGCAAAAGCGGAGACCCAGTACTTC
>TRBJ1-1|TRBV5-1|-|once
CASSLGFSGSNTEAFF
TGCGCCAGCAGCTTGGGCTTTAGCGGGTCGAACACTGAAGCTTTCTTT
>TRBJ2-5|TRBV5-1|-|-
CASSLGLRGRFQETQYF
TGCGCCAGCAGCTTAGGGCTGCGGGGGCGCTTCCAAGAGACCCAGTACTTC
>TRBJ1-5|TRBV19|-|once
CASTPGGSGNQPQHF
TGTGCCAGTACCCCCGGCGGCAGTGGCAATCAGCCCCAGCATTTT
>TRBJ2-5|TRBV18|-|-
CASSRSPVETQYF
TGTGCCAGCTCGCGTAGCCCGGTAGAGACCCAGTACTTC
>TRBJ1-5|TRBV5-4|TRBD1|-
CASSPGTDYQPQHF
TGTGCCAGCAGCCCCGGGACAGACTATCAGCCCCAGCATTTT
>TRBJ1-6|TRBV7-8|-|-
CASSTGRDSPLHF
TGTGCCAGCAGTACAGGGAGGGATTCACCCCTCCACTTT
>TRBJ2-1|TRBV5-4|TRBD2|once
CASSLSPIAGTYNEQFF
TGTGCCAGCAGCTTGAGCCCCATAGCGGGCACCTACAATGAGCAGTTCTTC
>TRBJ1-5|TRBV12-3/TRBV12-4|-|-
CASSRQNNQPQHF
TGTGCCAGCAGCCGTCAGAACAATCAGCCCCAGCATTTT
>TRBJ1-1|TRBV5-4|-|-
CASSRPEVTEAFF
TGTGCCAGCAGCCGCCCTGAGGTCACTGAAGCTTTCTTT
>TRBJ2-1|TRBV19|-|once
CASSILNNEQFF
TGTGCCAGTAGTATACTAAACAATGAGCAGTTCTTC
>TRBJ2-6|TRBV1|-|-
CTSSPSGGHTGANVLTF
TGCACCAGCAGCCCTAGCGGGGGTCATACTGGGGCCAACGTCCTGACTTTC
>TRBJ1-1|TRBV5-1|-|-
CASSRTSNTEAFF
TGCGCCAGCAGCCGCACAAGTAACACTGAAGCTTTCTTT
>TRBJ1-2|TRBV30|-|-
CAWSPGVNYGYTF
TGTGCCTGGAGCCCGGGGGTGAACTATGGCTACACCTTC
>TRBJ2-3|TRBV4-3|-|-
CASSQDRGADTQYF
TGCGCCAGCAGCCAAGACAGGGGGGCAGATACGCAGTATTTT
>TRBJ1-2|TRBV9|-|-
CASSVTTGRGYTF
TGTGCCAGCAGCGTAACCACGGGTCGGGGCTACACCTTC
>TRBJ2-3|TRBV5-8|TRBD2|once
CASRSGLAGVPSTDTQYF
TGTGCCAGCAGATCCGGACTAGCGGGGGTCCCTAGCACAGATACGCAGTATTTT
>TRBJ1-1|TRBV5-4|TRBD1|-
CASQAGRGQVNTEAFF
TGTGCCAGCCAGGCGGGCAGGGGGCAGGTGAACACTGAAGCTTTCTTT